The clone carrying this T cell receptor beta chain was observed a handful of times. Antigen: not known. The germline CDR1 and CDR2 sequences are DFQATT and SNEGSKA (reference sequence). The V gene end was trimmed by 6 bases and the J gene end by 2 bases; junction bases not matched to a gene: 6. CDR3 length: 13 amino acids. TCRdb analysed the 5' RACE reads with MiXCR anew, one entry per CDR3 protein. The table lists approximately 300,000 distinct CDR3 sequences, 20% of them singletons. This record belongs to a study of CD8 T cells in ankylosing spondylitis. Study conclusions and caveats: Disease-associated clones were reportedly significantly overrepresented in matched ankylosing spondylitis synovial fluid.

This receptor was identified in a male donor with ankylosing spondylitis or in good health (not recorded which). V and J are TRBV20-1 and TRBJ1-2; TRBD1 agrees at 7 bases. Specimen: blood, either unsorted or a sorted T cell fraction (not recorded which). The DNA for the CDR3 is TGCAGTGCACCGGGACAGCCGAACTATGGCTACACCTTC. As protein: CSAPGQPNYGYTF.